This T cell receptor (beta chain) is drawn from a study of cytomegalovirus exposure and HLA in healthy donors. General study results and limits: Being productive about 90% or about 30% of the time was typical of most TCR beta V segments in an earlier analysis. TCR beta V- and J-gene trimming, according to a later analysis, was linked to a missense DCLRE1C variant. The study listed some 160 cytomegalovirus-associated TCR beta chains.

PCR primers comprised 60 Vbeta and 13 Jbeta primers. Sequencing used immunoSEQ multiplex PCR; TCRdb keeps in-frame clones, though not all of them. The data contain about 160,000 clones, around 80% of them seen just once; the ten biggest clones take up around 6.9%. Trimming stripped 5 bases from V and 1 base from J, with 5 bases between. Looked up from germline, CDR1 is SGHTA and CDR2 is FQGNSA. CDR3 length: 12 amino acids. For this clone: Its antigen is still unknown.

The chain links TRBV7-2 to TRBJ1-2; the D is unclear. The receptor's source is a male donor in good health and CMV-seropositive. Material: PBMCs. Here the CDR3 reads CASSTDNYGYTF. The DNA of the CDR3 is TGTGCCAGCAGCACAGATAACTATGGCTACACCTTC.